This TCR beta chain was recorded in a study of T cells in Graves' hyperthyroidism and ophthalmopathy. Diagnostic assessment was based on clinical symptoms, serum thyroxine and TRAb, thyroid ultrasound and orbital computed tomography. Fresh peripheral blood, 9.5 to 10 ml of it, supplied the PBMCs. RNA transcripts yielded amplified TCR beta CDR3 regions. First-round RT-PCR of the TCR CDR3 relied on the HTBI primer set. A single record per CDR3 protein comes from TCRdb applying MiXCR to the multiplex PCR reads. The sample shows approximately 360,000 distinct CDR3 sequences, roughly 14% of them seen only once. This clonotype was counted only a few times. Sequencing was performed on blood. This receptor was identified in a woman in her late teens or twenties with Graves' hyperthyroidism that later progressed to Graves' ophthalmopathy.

CDR3 sequence (DNA): TGTGCCAGCAGTTCTTCAGGATTCTCTGGAAACACCATATATTTT. Translated: CASSSSGFSGNTIYF. The V gene is TRBV6-2 or TRBV6-3, the J gene TRBJ1-3, with no clear D. Germline lookup yields CDR1 MNHEY and CDR2 SVGEGT. The CDR3 is 15 residues long. V dropped 4 bases and J dropped 0 bases, with 10 bases sitting between them.